This entry features one TCR beta chain sequence. Its antigen is currently unknown. Clones were sequenced by immunoSEQ multiplex PCR, and TCRdb holds only the in-frame ones, with some missing. The sample carries about 140,000 clones, about 90% recorded once. The record originates from a study of T cell responses to AZD1222 COVID-19 vaccine. General observations from the study: Only 5 to 7 individuals given AZD1222 were seropositive at baseline.

This specimen was peripheral blood, taken 28 days after the second AZD1222 dose. The origin of this receptor is an adult who received the AZD1222 COVID-19 vaccine.

CDR3 region: CASSSQAGGHGEQFF. The CDR3 nucleotides are TGCGCCAGCAGCTCTCAAGCGGGGGGGCATGGTGAGCAGTTCTTC. This chain links TRBV5-1 with TRBJ2-1, with 10 bases fitting TRBD2. The CDR3 sequence is 15 residues long. The J segment lost 9 bases and the V segment lost 3 bases, leaving 9 bases of the junction unmatched. From germline, CDR1 is SGHRS and CDR2 YFSETQ.